The entry that follows covers one T cell receptor beta chain sequence. Its target antigen remains unknown. The input lacks base qualities; no much larger clone sits a single base away. This sample was taken from a study of blood T cell repertoires in COVID-19 (dated by TCRdb to 2020 to 2022). About the full investigation: The collaborator samples originated in the United States, Italy and Spain and spanned the acute and convalescent phases of COVID-19. Nearly every sample came with metadata listing a de-identified subject ID, COVID-19 status, age in years and sex. The dataset comprised deeply sampled blood TCRbeta repertoires from subjects exposed to, actively infected with, or recovered from COVID-19. The prospective study material was composed of cDNA or gDNA derived from T cells, B-cell-depleted T cells, or PBMCs. The samples were drawn from the first 160 participants of the ongoing ImmuneRACE study and from over 950 subjects provided by 6 global collaborators. The repertoires were released in a freely available public database meant as a resource for research on the immune response to SARS-CoV-2. Where available, HLA class I and class II types were obtained from metadata supplied by the sample provider rather than from assay-based typing.

The CDR1 and CDR2 encoded by the germline V gene are SGHTA and FQGNSA. CDR3 length: 16 amino acids, cysteine to phenylalanine. Here the CDR3 DNA is all that survives: 48 bases in frame from base 1. Clipping removes 1 base from V and 6 bases from J, with 10 as the unmatched junction base count. The immunoSEQ Assay, a bias-controlled multiplex PCR, was used to amplify TCRbeta CDR3 regions from genomic DNA. For the original study's pipeline: The number of nucleated cells in each sample was estimated from the amplification of reference gene primers within the assay. To quantify the absolute abundance of each unique TCRbeta CDR3 rearrangement, sequence reads were collapsed and filtered. For each sample, productive Simpson clonality was calculated as the square root of Simpson's diversity index across productive rearrangements. TCRdb's version of the immuneACCESS table is confined to in-frame rearrangements and falls short of the full clone set. An unresolved V gene accounts for under half of the shortfall where checked; the remainder is of unknown origin. D and trimming were read from the DNA, whereas the V and J calls and clone size are those reported in that table. The sample table shows over 30,000 clones, and over 75% are seen once. Jointly, the top ten make up over 8% of the sample.

Broad study findings and their caveats: The quantity of clinical and demographic metadata differed by source and by participant and was supplied without curation.

Collaborating institutions collected whole blood in K2EDTA tubes following their own protocols. For TCRbeta analysis, collaborators shipped samples in one of three forms: frozen whole blood, isolated PBMCs, or DNA extracted from either of those sample types. Source material: peripheral blood. Recombination linked TRBV7-2 to TRBJ2-3; 7 junctional bases match TRBD2. This clonotype originated in a human donor in a cohort sampled during active COVID-19. The nucleotides are TGTGCCAGCAGCTTAGAGTTCGGGAGGAGTAAGGATACGCAGTATTTT. Protein translation: CASSLEFGRSKDTQYF.